This TCR beta chain came from a study of early stage breast cancer tumors. The table came from immunoSEQ multiplex PCR; TCRdb's copy has only in-frame clones and leaves some out. The sample has about 25,000 clones, 60% to 70% seen once; the top ten hold 9.5% to 10%. What was sequenced was breast tumor tissue. This TCR derives from a person aged 55 to 70 with breast cancer.

This CDR3 reads CAWSGGDVVPEQYF. The CDR3 nucleotides are TGTGCCTGGAGTGGGGGGGACGTCGTTCCCGAGCAGTACTTC. This chain uses TRBV30 with TRBJ2-7, with D maybe TRBD2 (6 bases). V was shortened by 1 base and J by 6 bases, with 16 bases between the two germline ends. Germline V gives CDR1 GTSNPN, CDR2 SVGIG (reference sequence). CDR3 length: 14 amino acids. Together with reference TRBV30 and TRBJ2-7, the CDR3 gives the full variable domain: SQTIHQWPATLVQPVGSPLSLECTVEGTSNPNLYWYRQAAGRGLQLLFYSVGIGQISSEVPQNLSASRPQDRQFILSSKKLLLSDSGFYLCAWSGGDVVPEQYFGPGTRLTVT.